Following are 9 T cell receptor beta chains from one sample sequenced in a study of identical twins. Via MiXCR, TCRdb re-called the 5' RACE reads, giving one row per CDR3 protein. The sample contains around 570,000 distinct CDR3 sequences, approximately 9.6% of which appear only once. These same data were also listed under a study on yellow fever vaccine responses in identical twins.

The source material was PBMCs. The receptors originated from a young woman in good health.

This clonotype has more than one count but fewer than ten. V gene TRBV10-3 combines with J gene TRBJ2-1; D remains unclear. CDR1 ENHRY and CDR2 SYGVKD come from the germline V gene. Trimming stripped 6 bases from V and 3 bases from J, with 21 bases between. This CDR3 comprises 17 residues. This CDR3 is CAIRDQTSKSSYNEQFF. The CDR3 DNA is TGTGCCATCAGGGACCAAACGAGCAAGAGTAGCTACAATGAGCAGTTCTTC.

This clonotype has just a few counts. V and J are TRBV5-1 and TRBJ2-5; TRBD1 aligns across 10 bases. The V gene end was trimmed by 0 bases and the J gene end by 5 bases; junction bases not matched to a gene: 10. The germline gives CDR1 SGHRS, CDR2 YFSETQ. CDR3 length: 17 residues. The CDR3 DNA sequence: TGCGCCAGCAGCTTGGAGGGACAGGGGACCCCCGGGGAGACCCAGTACTTC. Its protein is CASSLEGQGTPGETQYF.

This clonotype has only a few counts. J is TRBJ2-5 and V is TRBV19; the D is unclear. Germline V lookup: CDR1 LNHDA, CDR2 SQIVND (reference sequence). The V and J ends lost 3 bases and 1 base respectively, with 6 bases between them. The CDR3 length is 13 residues. CDR3 in amino acids: CASSISSQETQYF. The CDR3 DNA follows: TGTGCCAGTAGTATCTCCAGCCAAGAGACCCAGTACTTC.

This clonotype was observed many times. CDR3 nucleotides: TGTGCCAGCAGTCGACAGGGGGGCTCTTCTAAAGAGACCCAGTACTTC. Its protein is CASSRQGGSSKETQYF. J is TRBJ2-5 and V is TRBV6-2 or TRBV6-3; 9 bases are shared with TRBD1. Germline values: CDR1 MNHEY, CDR2 SVGEGT. J was trimmed by 3 bases and V by 5 bases; bases with no gene match: 10. The CDR3 is made up of 16 amino acids.

The chain links TRBV7-9 to TRBJ2-1; D possibly matches TRBD1 or TRBD2 (7 bases each). The CDR3 loop spans 16 amino acids. From germline, CDR1 is SEHNR and CDR2 FQNEAQ (reference sequence). V was clipped by 5 bases and J by 4 bases, with 18 bases between them. This CDR3 is CASSPPAGQPYNEQFF. The CDR3 coding sequence is TGTGCCAGCAGCCCACCAGCGGGACAGCCATACAATGAGCAGTTCTTC.

The sample holds many counts of this clonotype. The V gene is TRBV19, the J gene TRBJ2-7; TRBD2 aligns across 11 bases. The trim removed 4 bases at V and 2 bases at J, leaving 7 bases unmatched. This CDR3 comprises 16 residues. Germline V lookup: CDR1 LNHDA, CDR2 SQIVND (reference sequence). The CDR3 nucleotides are TGTGCCAGTAGTACGATGACTAGCGGGGCTACCTACGAGCAGTACTTC. Its translation is CASSTMTSGATYEQYF.

This clonotype was detected a few times. The V gene is TRBV5-1, the J gene TRBJ2-3; 9 bases are a match to TRBD2. CDR3 length equals 14 residues. The germline gives CDR1 SGHRS, CDR2 YFSETQ. Trimming took 1 base from V and 5 from J; bases not matched to a gene: 2. DNA of the CDR3: TGCGCCAGCAGCTTGCTAGCGGGGCAAGATACGCAGTATTTT. It is translated as CASSLLAGQDTQYF. Variable domain in full (rest from reference TRBV5-1 and TRBJ2-3): KAGVTQTPRYLIKTRGQQVTLSCSPISGHRSVSWYQQTPGQGLQFLFEYFSETQRNKGNFPGRFSGRQFSNSRSEMNVSTLELGDSALYLCASSLLAGQDTQYFGPGTRLTVL.

V is TRBV29-1 and J is TRBJ1-6; D not certain. This CDR3 has 13 residues. V lost 4 bases and J 8 bases, leaving 12 bases between the germline ends. From germline, CDR1 is SQVTM and CDR2 ANQGSEA. The CDR3, as DNA: TGCAGCGTTGCTAGGGAGAGAGATTCACCCCTCCACTTT. Translated: CSVARERDSPLHF.

In its sample, this clonotype was seen a few times. The J gene is TRBJ1-2, the V gene TRBV12-3 or TRBV12-4, with a tentative D call TRBD1 (6 bases). Trimming cost V 4 bases and J 8 bases, with 8 bases left between them. CDR3 length: 11 residues. CDR3 protein: CASSSTGGYTF. DNA of the CDR3: TGTGCCAGCAGTTCTACAGGGGGCTACACCTTC.